These 30 T cell receptor beta chains were sequenced from one sample in a study of blood T cell repertoires in COVID-19. This table comes from immunoSEQ multiplex PCR, and its TCRdb copy is limited to in-frame clones, with some not included. The sample lists around 150,000 clones; roughly four fifths were seen once. The sequencing sample was made of peripheral blood. The receptors originated from a woman of 80 years or more with acute or convalescent COVID-19.

This chain joins TRBV5-5 and TRBJ1-5, with 7 bases that match TRBD1. This CDR3 has 15 amino acids. Per germline, CDR1 SGHKS and CDR2 YYEKEE (reference sequence). V lost 4 bases and J lost 3; bases outside the gene matches: 7. The CDR3 DNA follows: TGTGCCAGCAGCGCACAGGGGCTTAACAATCAGCCCCAGCATTTT. This sequence encodes CASSAQGLNNQPQHF.

This sequence joins TRBV6-2 or TRBV6-3 and TRBJ1-2, with D uncertain. CDR3 length equals 16 residues. CDR1 and CDR2 (germline): MNHEY, SVGEGT. Trimming stripped 0 bases from V and 3 bases from J, with 14 bases between. CDR3 sequence: CASSYSIRQADYGYTF. CDR3 nucleotides: TGTGCCAGCAGTTACTCGATTCGGCAGGCAGACTATGGCTACACCTTC.

Only one count was recorded for this clone. The gene calls are TRBV5-1 and TRBJ2-2; 8 positions match TRBD1. This CDR3 comprises 16 residues. V dropped 4 bases and J dropped 0; count of bases not matched to a gene: 5. Germline loops: CDR1 SGHRS, CDR2 YFSETQ. CDR3 protein: CASSPTGAPNTGELFF. The CDR3 DNA follows: TGCGCCAGCAGCCCGACAGGGGCCCCGAACACCGGGGAGCTGTTTTTT.

This clone was counted once. The V call is TRBV2, the J call TRBJ1-5; unclear D gene. Per the germline V gene, CDR1 is SNHLY and CDR2 is FYNNEI. Trimming stripped 8 bases from V and 0 bases from J, with 17 bases between. The CDR3 spans 16 residues. CDR3 DNA sequence: TGTGCCAGCCGGGGAGGTGGACCCGGTAGCAATCAGCCCCAGCATTTT. Residues: CASRGGGPGSNQPQHF.

The CDR3: CASSASGSQETQYF. The CDR3 nucleotides are TGTGCCAGCAGCGCTAGCGGGAGTCAAGAGACCCAGTACTTC. The rearrangement links TRBV9 to TRBJ2-5, with TRBD2 matching over 10 bases. Trimming cost V 3 bases and J 2 bases; bases outside gene matches: 1. This CDR3 spans 14 amino acids. Germline V gene data show CDR1 as SGDLS and CDR2 as YYNGEE.

The chain carries TRBV27 and TRBJ1-5; D not certain. V shed 2 bases and J shed 7 bases, with 12 bases lying between them. In germline, CDR1 is MNHEY, CDR2 SMNVEV (reference sequence). The CDR3 is 14 residues long. This chain's CDR3 is CASSLVGQNQPQHF. The DNA for the CDR3 is TGTGCCAGCAGTTTAGTTGGCCAGAACCAGCCCCAGCATTTT.

This chain uses TRBV3-1 (or the pseudogene TRBV3-2) with TRBJ2-2; the match to TRBD2 covers 12 bases. The CDR3 is 15 residues long. Looked up from germline, CDR1 is LGHDT and CDR2 is YNNKEL (reference sequence). Trimming cost V 3 bases and J 6 bases; bases outside gene matches: 2. CDR3 nucleotides: TGTGCCAGCAGCCATCTAGCGGGGGGGTCCGGGGAGCTGTTTTTT. It yields the protein CASSHLAGGSGELFF.

The genes are TRBV5-1 and TRBJ2-2, with TRBD1 as a possible D gene (5 bases). Trimming removed 4 bases at V and 5 bases at J, with 15 bases between. CDR3 length equals 15 residues. Germline V CDR1 and CDR2: SGHRS, YFSETQ. DNA of the CDR3: TGCGCCAGCAGCCCCCGGGCAGGGTGGACCGGGGAGCTGTTTTTT. Translating it yields CASSPRAGWTGELFF.

The rearrangement uses TRBV6-6 and TRBJ2-5, with 8 nucleotides matching TRBD1. CDR1 is MNHNY and CDR2 is SVGAGI in the germline V gene (reference sequence). This CDR3 is built from 14 residues. With V trimmed by 10 bases and J by 5 bases, 12 bases remained unmatched. The CDR3 sequence: CATTSAGGLETQYF. The DNA of the CDR3 is TGTGCCACCACCTCGGCAGGGGGCTTGGAGACCCAGTACTTC.

The sample holds a few counts of this clone. The V gene is TRBV7-2, the J gene TRBJ2-2; D perhaps matches TRBD1 (6 bases). The CDR3 is 14 residues long. V was shortened by 5 bases and J by 1 base, with 8 bases between the two germline ends. Germline CDR1 SGHTA, CDR2 FQGNSA. CDR3 in DNA: TGTGCCAGCAGCCTCAGGGGGAACACCGGGGAGCTGTTTTTT. It translates to CASSLRGNTGELFF.

The chain recombines TRBV12-5 with TRBJ2-1, with 10 bases identical to TRBD1. With V trimmed by 3 bases and J by 6 bases, 11 bases remained unmatched. Germline CDR1 LGHNT, CDR2 FRNRAP. CDR3 size: 17 residues. The CDR3 nucleotides are TGTGCTAGTGGTTTTGGAACCGGGACAGGGGTCGTCAATGAGCAGTTCTTC. Its translation: CASGFGTGTGVVNEQFF. Using reference TRBV12-5 and TRBJ2-1 for the parts outside the CDR3, the full variable domain is DARVTQTPRHKVTEMGQEVTMRCQPILGHNTVFWYRQTMMQGLELLAYFRNRAPLDDSGMPKDRFSAEMPDATLATLKIQPSEPRDSAVYFCASGFGTGTGVVNEQFFGPGTRLTVL.

The CDR3 DNA reads as TGTGCCAGCAGCTTCCAGGGGATGAACACCATATATTTT. Translating gives CASSFQGMNTIYF. This sequence joins TRBV7-9 and TRBJ1-3; tentatively, D is TRBD1 (6 bases). V lost 3 bases to trimming and J lost 7 bases, with 10 bases between them. Germline-derived CDR1 and CDR2 are SEHNR and FQNEAQ (reference sequence). This CDR3 is built from 13 residues. Supplemented by reference TRBV7-9 and TRBJ1-3, the full variable domain reads DTGVSQNPRHKITKRGQNVTFRCDPISEHNRLYWYRQTLGQGPEFLTYFQNEAQLEKSRLLSDRFSAERPKGSFSTLEIQRTEQGDSAMYLCASSFQGMNTIYFGEGSWLTVV.

This clone was picked up one time. The chain joins TRBV6-5 to TRBJ2-7; 9 nucleotides line up with TRBD1. Trimming took 2 bases from V and 3 from J; bases not matched to a gene: 8. In germline, CDR1 is MNHEY, CDR2 SVGAGI. CDR3 length equals 16 residues. CDR3 amino acids: CASSYGTGTGFYEQYF. The CDR3 DNA follows: TGTGCCAGCAGTTACGGAACCGGGACAGGGTTCTACGAGCAGTACTTC.

The CDR3 bases are TGCGCCAGCAGCCCTTTAGCGGGAGCGGGCACCGGGGAGCTGTTTTTT. Translation: CASSPLAGAGTGELFF. This chain joins TRBV5-1 and TRBJ2-2; 9 positions agree with TRBD2. V was pared by 4 bases and J by 4 bases, with 8 bases of the junction left unmatched. The CDR3 extends over 16 amino acids. Germline V CDR1 and CDR2: SGHRS, YFSETQ.

This clone was seen a single time. This sequence joins TRBV3-1 (or the pseudogene TRBV3-2) and TRBJ2-7; 9 bases match TRBD2. Germline values: CDR1 LGHDT, CDR2 YNNKEL (reference sequence). With 3 bases clipped from V and 3 bases from J, the junction kept 3 bases outside the gene matches. The length of the CDR3 is 14 residues. CDR3 sequence (DNA): TGTGCCAGCAGCCAGAGGACTAGCGTCTACGAGCAGTACTTC. It is translated as CASSQRTSVYEQYF.

This chain connects TRBV6-1 to TRBJ1-2; D is possibly TRBD1 (6 bases). Trimming pared 2 bases from V and 6 bases from J, leaving 16 bases between. Germline lookup yields CDR1 MNHNS and CDR2 SASEGT. This CDR3 region has 15 residues. The CDR3 spells CASSEYGGGDHGYTF. The CDR3 DNA sequence: TGTGCCAGCAGTGAATATGGTGGGGGCGACCATGGCTACACCTTC.

This chain links TRBV4-2 with TRBJ1-4; tentatively, D is TRBD1 (5 bases). V dropped 1 base and J dropped 7 bases, with 13 bases sitting between them. The CDR3 loop spans 15 amino acids. Looked up from germline, CDR1 is LGHNA and CDR2 is YNFKEQ. CDR3 sequence (DNA): TGTGCCAGCAGCCAAGCGGGCCAGGGCGGTGAAAAACTGTTTTTT. Translated, it gives CASSQAGQGGEKLFF.

The gene calls are TRBV28 and TRBJ1-1; D may be TRBD1 (6 bases). The CDR3 length is 16 residues. Trimming shortened V by 5 bases and J by 1 base, and 17 bases separated the two germline ends. Germline V gene data show CDR1 as MDHEN and CDR2 as SYDVKM. The CDR3 nucleotides read TGTGCCAGCAGTCCCCACATTTCGACAGGGAACACTGAAGCTTTCTTT. Translating gives CASSPHISTGNTEAFF. Drawing the rest from reference TRBV28 and TRBJ1-1, the complete variable domain is DVKVTQSSRYLVKRTGEKVFLECVQDMDHENMFWYRQDPGLGLRLIYFSYDVKMKEKGDIPEGYSVSREKKERFSLILESASTNQTSMYLCASSPHISTGNTEAFFGQGTRLTVV.

The chain couples TRBV6-2 or TRBV6-3 to TRBJ2-7, with D possibly being TRBD2 (5 bases). Germline assignment: CDR1 MNHEY and CDR2 SVGEGT. V lost 2 bases, J lost 2 bases, and 10 bases lay in between. The length of the CDR3 is 14 residues. The CDR3 bases are TGTGCCAGCAGTTACGATGACTACGCCTACGAGCAGTACTTC. This sequence encodes CASSYDDYAYEQYF.

This chain uses TRBV18 with TRBJ2-6; D is ambiguous. CDR1 and CDR2 from the germline V gene are KGHSH and LQKENI. The CDR3 covers 15 residues. V shed 3 bases and J shed 1 base, with 7 bases lying between them. The CDR3 nucleotides read TGTGCCAGCTCACCCAAGGAGTCTGGGGCCAACGTCCTGACTTTC. Residues: CASSPKESGANVLTF.

The genes are TRBV9 and TRBJ2-3; TRBD2 matches at 11 bases. CDR1 is SGDLS and CDR2 is YYNGEE in the germline V gene. This CDR3 contains 16 residues. V trimming: 2 bases; J trimming: 2 bases; junction bases outside the gene matches: 4. CDR3 nucleotides: TGTGCCAGCAGCGTTAGCGGGAGGGGCTCCACAGATACGCAGTATTTT. It codes for CASSVSGRGSTDTQYF.

The V and J genes are TRBV7-2 and TRBJ1-6; weak D call: TRBD1 (6 bases). The V gene's germline CDR1 is SGHTA and CDR2 FQGNSA. V lost 3 bases, J lost 5 bases, and 11 bases lay in between. This CDR3 region has 15 residues. CDR3 sequence (DNA): TGTGCCAGCAGCTTCCAGGGGTGGGATAATTCACCCCTCCACTTT. Its protein product is CASSFQGWDNSPLHF.

The chain carries TRBV6-5 and TRBJ1-2, with D perhaps matching TRBD1 (6 bases). Trimming took 2 bases from V and 8 from J, leaving 15 bases between them. Germline V CDR1 and CDR2: MNHEY, SVGAGI. The CDR3 length is 14 residues. CDR3 nucleotide sequence: TGTGCCAGCAGTTACCAACAGGGCTTCGGGGGCTACACCTTC. Amino acid sequence: CASSYQQGFGGYTF.

The chain joins TRBV7-2 to TRBJ1-6, with D hard to call. Germline CDR1 and CDR2: SGHTA and FQGNSA. CDR3 length: 13 residues. The V and J ends lost 3 bases and 7 bases respectively, with 7 bases between them. CDR3 residues: CASSLTSNSPLHF. CDR3 DNA: TGTGCCAGCAGCTTGACTTCAAATTCACCCCTCCACTTT.

In its sample, this clone was seen a few times. This chain uses TRBV9 with TRBJ1-2; 7 bases are a match to TRBD1. J gave up 1 base and V 8 bases, and 5 bases lay outside the gene matches. The CDR3 is 13 residues long. CDR1 is SGDLS and CDR2 is YYNGEE in the germline V gene. The CDR3 sequence: CASGDRNNYGYTF. The CDR3, as DNA: TGTGCCAGTGGGGACAGAAATAACTATGGCTACACCTTC. Full variable domain (remainder filled in from reference TRBV9 and TRBJ1-2): DSGVTQTPKHLITATGQRVTLRCSPRSGDLSVYWYQQSLDQGLQFLIQYYNGEERAKGNILERFSAQQFPDLHSELNLSSLELGDSALYFCASGDRNNYGYTFGSGTRLTVV.

The chain recombines TRBV4-3 with TRBJ1-1, with 7 bases lining up with TRBD1. Germline-derived CDR1 and CDR2 are LGHNA and YSLEER. The CDR3 loop spans 14 amino acids. J lost 4 bases, V lost 2 bases, and 4 bases had no gene match. The CDR3 bases are TGCGCCAGCAGCCAACACCCAGGGGGCACTGAAGCTTTCTTT. Translated, it gives CASSQHPGGTEAFF.

The chain combines TRBV5-1 with TRBJ2-1, with 9 positions matching TRBD2. The trim removed 0 bases at V and 2 bases at J, leaving 0 bases unmatched. Per germline, CDR1 SGHRS and CDR2 YFSETQ. The CDR3 extends over 15 amino acids. In nucleotides, the CDR3 is TGCGCCAGCAGCTTGGTAGCGGGAGCCTACAATGAGCAGTTCTTC. This codes for CASSLVAGAYNEQFF.

The CDR3, as DNA: TGTGCCAGCAGTTTTTCAGGGTCGGTGGAGCTGTTTTTT. Its translation: CASSFSGSVELFF. The chain recombines TRBV6-5 with TRBJ2-2, with a possible D match to TRBD1 (5 bases). Trimming removed 4 bases from V and 10 bases from J, with 13 bases in between. There are 13 residues in the CDR3. CDR1 and CDR2 from the germline V gene are MNHEY and SVGAGI.

In this sample, this clone turned up once. This chain connects TRBV4-2 to TRBJ2-1; the match to TRBD1 covers 7 bases. Trimming at V came to 1 base and at J to 9 bases, leaving 9 bases not matched to a gene. The CDR3 length is 15 residues. CDR1 and CDR2 (germline): LGHNA, YNFKEQ. The CDR3 spells CASSQGYEGAGEQFF. The CDR3 coding sequence is TGTGCCAGCAGCCAAGGGTACGAGGGGGCAGGTGAGCAGTTCTTC.

The chain joins TRBV6-2 or TRBV6-3 to TRBJ1-2; TRBD1 matches at 7 bases. With 1 base clipped from V and 6 bases from J, the junction kept 2 bases outside the gene matches. The CDR3 extends over 13 amino acids. Germline V CDR1 and CDR2: MNHEY, SVGEGT. In nucleotides, the CDR3 is TGTGCCAGCAGTTACTTGGGACAGCATGGCTACACCTTC. Residues: CASSYLGQHGYTF.